In this sample, the clone carrying this TCR beta chain turned up once. Its antigen is currently unknown. The junction departs from germline at one end; a sequencing error may be responsible. The sample comes from a study of blood T cells in healthy people across ages. Findings and caveats of the study: Long-lived donors exceeded aged donors in naive CD4+ cells and diversity. Roughly linear age-related decline in beta diversity appeared, significant by age about 37.

The CDR3 has 13 residues. The germline V gene encodes CDR1 WNHNN and CDR2 SYGVQD (reference sequence). Sample-barcoded 5' priming and a J-beta primer mix drove a second PCR of about 6 to 12 cycles. A tag from a template-switch adaptor with 12 random nucleotides marked each cDNA molecule. In TCRdb, the 5' RACE reads were re-called with MiXCR into one record per CDR3 protein. Of some 1.6 million distinct CDR3 sequences in the sample, about 35% were seen once. The sample taken for sequencing was blood. The receptor's source is a woman in her 30s in good health. The rearrangement links TRBV10-1 to TRBJ2-3; D gene unclear. The CDR3 DNA is TGCGCCAGCAGCGAGTGGAATACAGATACGCAGTATTTT. This gives the protein CASSEWNTDTQYF.